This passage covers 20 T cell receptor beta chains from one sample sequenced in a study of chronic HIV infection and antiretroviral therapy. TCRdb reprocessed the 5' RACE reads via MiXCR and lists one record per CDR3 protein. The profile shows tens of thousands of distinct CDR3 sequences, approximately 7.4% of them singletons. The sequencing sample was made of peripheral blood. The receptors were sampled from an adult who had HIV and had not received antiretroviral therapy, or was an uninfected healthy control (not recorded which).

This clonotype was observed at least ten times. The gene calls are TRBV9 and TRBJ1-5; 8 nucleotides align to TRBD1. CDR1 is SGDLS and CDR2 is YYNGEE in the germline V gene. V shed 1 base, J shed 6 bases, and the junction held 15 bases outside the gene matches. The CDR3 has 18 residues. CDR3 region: CASSVQGQGTGRGQPQHF. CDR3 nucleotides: TGTGCCAGCAGCGTACAAGGACAGGGTACGGGTCGAGGTCAGCCCCAGCATTTT.

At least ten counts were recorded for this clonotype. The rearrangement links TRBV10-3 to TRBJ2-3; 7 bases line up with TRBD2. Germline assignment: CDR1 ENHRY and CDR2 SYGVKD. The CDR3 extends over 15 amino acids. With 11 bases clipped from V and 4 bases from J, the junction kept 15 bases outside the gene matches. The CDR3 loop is CASSPIGRLPDTQYF. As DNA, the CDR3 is TGTGCCTCCAGCCCTATCGGGAGGTTACCAGATACGCAGTATTTT.

The CDR3 loop reads CSVEDPGFGYTF. Written as DNA, the CDR3 is TGCAGCGTTGAAGATCCCGGGTTTGGCTACACCTTC. The chain is built from TRBV29-1 and TRBJ1-2; D gene ambiguous. Germline loops: CDR1 SQVTM, CDR2 ANQGSEA. With 0 bases removed from V and 7 bases from J, the gap between germline ends came to 9 bases. The CDR3 extends over 12 amino acids.

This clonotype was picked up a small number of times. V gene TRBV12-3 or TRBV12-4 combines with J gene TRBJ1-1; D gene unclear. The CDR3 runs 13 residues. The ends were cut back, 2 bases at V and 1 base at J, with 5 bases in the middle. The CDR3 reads CASSLIANTEAFF. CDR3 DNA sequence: TGTGCCAGCAGTTTAATAGCGAACACTGAAGCTTTCTTT.

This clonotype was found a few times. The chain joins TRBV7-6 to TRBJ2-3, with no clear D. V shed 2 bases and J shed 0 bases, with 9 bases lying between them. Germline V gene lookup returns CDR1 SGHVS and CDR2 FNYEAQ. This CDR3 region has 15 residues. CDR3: CASSLTFRSTDTQYF. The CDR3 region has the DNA TGTGCCAGCAGCTTAACGTTCAGAAGCACAGATACGCAGTATTTT.

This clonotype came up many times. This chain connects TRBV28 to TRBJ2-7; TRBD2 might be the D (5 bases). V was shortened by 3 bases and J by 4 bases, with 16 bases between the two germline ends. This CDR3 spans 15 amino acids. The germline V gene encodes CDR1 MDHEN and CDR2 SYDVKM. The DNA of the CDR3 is TGTGCCAGCAGTTTTCTGACCGGACTGATATACGAGCAGTACTTC. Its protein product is CASSFLTGLIYEQYF. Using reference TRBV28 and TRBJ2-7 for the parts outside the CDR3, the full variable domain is DVKVTQSSRYLVKRTGEKVFLECVQDMDHENMFWYRQDPGLGLRLIYFSYDVKMKEKGDIPEGYSVSREKKERFSLILESASTNQTSMYLCASSFLTGLIYEQYFGPGTRLTVT.

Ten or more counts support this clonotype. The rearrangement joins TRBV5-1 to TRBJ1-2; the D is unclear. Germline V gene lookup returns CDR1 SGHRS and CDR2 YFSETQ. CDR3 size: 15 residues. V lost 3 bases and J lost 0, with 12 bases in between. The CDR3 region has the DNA TGCGCCAGCAGCTCTACAACGGGGACTAACTATGGCTACACCTTC. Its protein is CASSSTTGTNYGYTF.

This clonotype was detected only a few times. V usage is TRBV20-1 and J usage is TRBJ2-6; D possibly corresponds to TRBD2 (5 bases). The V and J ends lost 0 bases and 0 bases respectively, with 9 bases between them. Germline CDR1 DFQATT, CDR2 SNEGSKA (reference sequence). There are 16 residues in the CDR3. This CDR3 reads CSARDRRDSGANVLTF. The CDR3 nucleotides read TGCAGTGCTAGAGATCGTCGGGACTCTGGGGCCAACGTCCTGACTTTC.

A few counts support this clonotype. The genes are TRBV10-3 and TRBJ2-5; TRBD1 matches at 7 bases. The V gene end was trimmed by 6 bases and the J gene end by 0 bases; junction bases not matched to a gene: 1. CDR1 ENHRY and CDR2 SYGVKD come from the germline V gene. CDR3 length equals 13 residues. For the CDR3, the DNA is TGTGCCATCAGGCAGGGGGACCAAGAGACCCAGTACTTC. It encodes CAIRQGDQETQYF.

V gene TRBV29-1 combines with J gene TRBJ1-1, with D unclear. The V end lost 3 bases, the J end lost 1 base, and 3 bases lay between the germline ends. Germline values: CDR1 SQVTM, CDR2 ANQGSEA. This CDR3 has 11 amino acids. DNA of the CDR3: TGCAGCGTTGACTCGAACACTGAAGCTTTCTTT. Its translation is CSVDSNTEAFF.

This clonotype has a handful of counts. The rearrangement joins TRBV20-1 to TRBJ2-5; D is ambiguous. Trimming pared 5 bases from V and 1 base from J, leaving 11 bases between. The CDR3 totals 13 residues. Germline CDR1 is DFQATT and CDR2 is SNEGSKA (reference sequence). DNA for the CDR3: TGCAGTGCTCCTTTTAATACCCAAGAGACCCAGTACTTC. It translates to CSAPFNTQETQYF.

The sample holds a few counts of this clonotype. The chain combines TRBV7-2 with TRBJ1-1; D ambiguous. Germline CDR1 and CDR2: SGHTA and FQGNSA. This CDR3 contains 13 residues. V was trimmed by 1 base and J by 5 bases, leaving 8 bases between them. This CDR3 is CASSLGFGTEAFF. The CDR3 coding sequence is TGTGCCAGCAGCTTAGGATTTGGAACTGAAGCTTTCTTT.

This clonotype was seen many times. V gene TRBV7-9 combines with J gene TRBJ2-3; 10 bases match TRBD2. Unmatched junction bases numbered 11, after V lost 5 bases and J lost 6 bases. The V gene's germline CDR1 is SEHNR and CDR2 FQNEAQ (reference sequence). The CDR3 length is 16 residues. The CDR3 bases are TGTGCCAGCAGCGCCGGGACTAGCGAGCTGGGTGATACGCAGTATTTT. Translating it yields CASSAGTSELGDTQYF.

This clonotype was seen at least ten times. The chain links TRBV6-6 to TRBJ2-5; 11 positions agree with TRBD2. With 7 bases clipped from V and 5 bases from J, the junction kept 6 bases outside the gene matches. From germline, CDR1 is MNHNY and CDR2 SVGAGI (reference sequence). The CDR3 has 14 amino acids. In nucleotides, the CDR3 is TGTGCCAGCAACCAACTAGCGGGGGTTGAGACCCAGTACTTC. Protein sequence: CASNQLAGVETQYF.

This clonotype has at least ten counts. For the CDR3, the DNA is TGCAGCGTTGAAGGGGTGGCCCTCCAAGAGGGCCAGTACTTC. Amino acids: CSVEGVALQEGQYF. The J gene is TRBJ2-5, the V gene TRBV29-1; D possibly corresponds to TRBD2 (5 bases). The V gene's germline CDR1 is SQVTM and CDR2 ANQGSEA. This CDR3 comprises 14 residues. The ends were cut back, 1 base at V and 10 bases at J, with 19 bases in the middle.

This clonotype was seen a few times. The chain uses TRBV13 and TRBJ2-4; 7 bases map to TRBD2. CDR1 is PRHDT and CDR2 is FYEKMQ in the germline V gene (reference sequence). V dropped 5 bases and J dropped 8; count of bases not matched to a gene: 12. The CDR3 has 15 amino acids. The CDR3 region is CASSQSGGRADIQYF. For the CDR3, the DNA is TGTGCCAGCAGCCAAAGTGGAGGGAGGGCCGACATTCAGTACTTC.

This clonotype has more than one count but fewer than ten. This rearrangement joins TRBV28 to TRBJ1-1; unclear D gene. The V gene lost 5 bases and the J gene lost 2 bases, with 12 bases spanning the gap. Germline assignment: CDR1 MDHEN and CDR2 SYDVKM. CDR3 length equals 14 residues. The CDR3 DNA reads TGTGCCAGCAGTGCCACCCGTGACAACACTGAAGCTTTCTTT. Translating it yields CASSATRDNTEAFF.

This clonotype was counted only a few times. CDR3 sequence (DNA): TGTGCCACCAGCCCTAGCGGGATTAGCACAGATACGCAGTATTTT. Translating gives CATSPSGISTDTQYF. V and J are TRBV15 and TRBJ2-3; 9 bases are shared with TRBD2. V trimming: 5 bases; J trimming: 0 bases; junction bases outside the gene matches: 3. This CDR3 spans 15 amino acids. Looked up from germline, CDR1 is LNHNV and CDR2 is YYDKDF (reference sequence).

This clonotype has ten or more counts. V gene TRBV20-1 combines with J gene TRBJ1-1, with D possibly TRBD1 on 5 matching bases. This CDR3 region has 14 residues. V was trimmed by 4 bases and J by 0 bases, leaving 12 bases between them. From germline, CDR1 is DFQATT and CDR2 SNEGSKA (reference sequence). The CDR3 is CSAIGTGMNTEAFF. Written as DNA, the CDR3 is TGCAGTGCTATTGGGACGGGTATGAACACTGAAGCTTTCTTT.

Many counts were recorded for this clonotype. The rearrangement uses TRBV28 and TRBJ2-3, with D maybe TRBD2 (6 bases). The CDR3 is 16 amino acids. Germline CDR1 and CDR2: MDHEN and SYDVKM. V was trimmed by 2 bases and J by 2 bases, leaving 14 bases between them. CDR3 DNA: TGTGCCAGCAGTTTAAAATGGGGGAGGCTCACAGATACGCAGTATTTT. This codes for CASSLKWGRLTDTQYF. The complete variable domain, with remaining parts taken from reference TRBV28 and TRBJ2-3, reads DVKVTQSSRYLVKRTGEKVFLECVQDMDHENMFWYRQDPGLGLRLIYFSYDVKMKEKGDIPEGYSVSREKKERFSLILESASTNQTSMYLCASSLKWGRLTDTQYFGPGTRLTVL.